These 27 T cell receptor beta chains came from one sample sequenced in a study of lymphopenia after photon versus proton radiotherapy. Only in-frame clones appear in the TCRdb table, and some are missing; sequencing was by immunoSEQ multiplex PCR. The table lists about 7,300 clones, about 90% of them singletons, with around 16% in the top ten. The specimen comprised peripheral blood, sampled from a patient treated with photon-based radiotherapy. The receptor source for this set is a man aged 60 to 75 with cholangiocarcinoma.

V usage is TRBV7-2 and J usage is TRBJ2-2, with TRBD2 matching over 10 bases. Germline V gene lookup returns CDR1 SGHTA and CDR2 FQGNSA. The length of the CDR3 is 16 residues. V shed 4 bases and J 5 bases; nucleotides not matched to a gene: 7. The CDR3 DNA reads TGTGCCAGCAGCTCCTTAGCGGGGGGAGGTACCGGGGAGCTGTTTTTT. Its translation: CASSSLAGGGTGELFF.

This chain connects TRBV6-5 to TRBJ1-3, with D unresolved. Trimming removed 2 bases from V and 6 bases from J, with 14 bases in between. Germline V CDR1 and CDR2: MNHEY, SVGAGI. CDR3 length equals 15 residues. This chain's CDR3 is CASSYQGWSENTIYF. The CDR3 bases are TGTGCCAGCAGTTACCAAGGGTGGTCGGAAAACACCATATATTTT.

This clone was counted a single time. The chain is built from TRBV5-6 and TRBJ1-4; unclear D gene. V was clipped by 0 bases and J by 7 bases, with 1 base between them. CDR1 is SGHDT and CDR2 is YYEEEE in the germline V gene. The CDR3 has 11 residues. The DNA of the CDR3 is TGTGCCAGCAGCTTGGGTGAAAAACTGTTTTTT. Protein sequence: CASSLGEKLFF.

V and J are TRBV5-1 and TRBJ2-7; TRBD1 aligns across 12 bases. Germline CDR1 and CDR2: SGHRS and YFSETQ. V gave up 0 bases and J gave up 6 bases; unmatched junction bases: 16. The CDR3 contains 19 residues. The DNA of the CDR3 is TGCGCCAGCAGCTTGGTTGGTCATGATGGGACAGGGGGCTTTGGCGAGCAGTACTTC. Residues: CASSLVGHDGTGGFGEQYF.

The genes are TRBV11-3 and TRBJ1-2, with D unresolved. CDR1 and CDR2 from the germline V gene are SGHNT and YENEEA. Trimming left V 3 bases short and J 5 bases short, with 7 bases between. This CDR3 region has 12 residues. CDR3 loop: CASSLRDYGYTF. The CDR3 DNA sequence: TGTGCCAGCAGCTTGAGGGATTATGGCTACACCTTC.

This clone was seen only once. The rearrangement links TRBV28 to TRBJ1-1; D may be TRBD1 (6 bases). V shed 1 base and J shed 2 bases, with 8 bases lying between them. CDR1 is MDHEN, CDR2 SYDVKM, per germline. CDR3 length: 14 residues. In nucleotides, the CDR3 is TGTGCCAGCAGTTTATTGGACAGAAACACTGAAGCTTTCTTT. Residues: CASSLLDRNTEAFF.

The J gene is TRBJ2-3, the V gene TRBV7-9, with D perhaps matching TRBD2 (6 bases). The germline V gene has CDR1 SEHNR and CDR2 FQNEAQ (reference sequence). Trimming took off 3 bases at V and 2 bases at J, with 9 bases between the two ends. The CDR3 has 14 residues. The CDR3 nucleotides are TGTGCCAGCAGCTTTAGCGGACCCACAGATACGCAGTATTTT. Protein sequence: CASSFSGPTDTQYF.

The CDR3 here is CASSLEGTSYNEQFF. For the CDR3, the DNA is TGTGCCAGCAGCTTAGAGGGGACCTCCTACAATGAGCAGTTCTTC. The chain links TRBV11-2 to TRBJ2-1, with D perhaps being TRBD1 or TRBD2 (5 bases each). Germline lookup yields CDR1 SGHAT and CDR2 FQNNGV. V was cut by 0 bases and J by 0 bases, with 6 bases left in between. The CDR3 consists of 15 residues. Filled out from reference TRBV11-2 and TRBJ2-1, the complete variable domain reads EAGVAQSPRYKIIEKRQSVAFWCNPISGHATLYWYQQILGQGPKLLIQFQNNGVVDDSQLPKDRFSAERLKGVDSTLKIQPAKLEDSAVYLCASSLEGTSYNEQFFGPGTRLTVL.

The genes are TRBV19 and TRBJ2-3; 10 nucleotides agree with TRBD1. The J segment lost 4 bases and the V segment lost 4 bases, leaving 8 bases of the junction unmatched. The CDR3 sequence is 16 residues long. CDR1 LNHDA and CDR2 SQIVND come from the germline V gene (reference sequence). The CDR3 DNA reads as TGTGCCAGTAGTACTAACCGACAGGGGGCGGCAGATACGCAGTATTTT. This gives the protein CASSTNRQGAADTQYF.

The rearrangement uses TRBV19 and TRBJ2-5; D possibly corresponds to TRBD2 (7 bases). The V end was cut by 6 bases, the J end by 1 base, with 12 bases between. The CDR3 length is 14 residues. Germline V gene sequence: CDR1 LNHDA, CDR2 SQIVND (reference sequence). The CDR3 region has the DNA TGTGCCAGTAGCTGGGGGGGGCTCCAAGAGACCCAGTACTTC. Amino acid sequence: CASSWGGLQETQYF.

V gene TRBV23-1 combines with J gene TRBJ1-4; no definite D call. TRBV23-1 is labeled an ORF, and its function is uncertain. With 0 bases removed from V and 2 bases from J, the gap between germline ends came to 13 bases. The CDR3 is 17 residues long. The CDR3 DNA sequence: TGCGCCAGCAGTCAATCCCCAATGGGGAGGACTAATGAAAAACTGTTTTTT. Translation gives CASSQSPMGRTNEKLFF.

J is TRBJ1-4 and V is TRBV15; no clear D gene. Germline loops: CDR1 LNHNV, CDR2 YYDKDF (reference sequence). The CDR3 length is 22 residues. Trimming left V 8 bases short and J 0 bases short, with 34 bases between. CDR3 sequence: CATQGSSLSSFGPSPTNEKLFF. The CDR3 region has the DNA TGTGCCACCCAAGGTAGTTCCCTCTCCAGCTTTGGACCGTCACCAACTAATGAAAAACTGTTTTTT.

The chain couples TRBV7-2 to TRBJ1-1, with D possibly being TRBD1 (5 bases). The CDR3 has 14 amino acids. CDR1 is SGHTA and CDR2 is FQGNSA in the germline V gene. The V and J ends lost 3 bases and 0 bases respectively, with 8 bases between them. The CDR3 sequence is CASSLGLVNTEAFF. As DNA, the CDR3 is TGTGCCAGCAGCTTGGGACTCGTGAACACTGAAGCTTTCTTT.

The chain has TRBV29-1 and TRBJ2-3, with 8 bases matching TRBD1. The CDR3 sequence is 13 residues long. The germline CDR1 and CDR2 sequences are SQVTM and ANQGSEA. The trim removed 7 bases at V and 2 bases at J, leaving 5 bases unmatched. The CDR3 protein is CSAGQGYTDTQYF. The CDR3 region has the DNA TGCAGCGCCGGACAGGGATACACAGATACGCAGTATTTT.

The rearrangement uses TRBV20-1 and TRBJ1-4; D is unresolved. The CDR3 extends over 11 amino acids. Germline V gene lookup returns CDR1 DFQATT and CDR2 SNEGSKA (reference sequence). The V end was cut by 4 bases, the J end by 12 bases, with 12 bases between. The CDR3 nucleotides are TGCAGTGCTAATTCGGACCTAGAACTGTTTTTT. It is translated as CSANSDLELFF.

V gene TRBV7-2 combines with J gene TRBJ1-2; a possible D gene is TRBD1 (5 bases). Per the germline V gene, CDR1 is SGHTA and CDR2 is FQGNSA. V lost 5 bases and J 3 bases, leaving 13 bases between the germline ends. CDR3 length: 14 amino acids. DNA of the CDR3: TGTGCCAGCAGCCTCAGGGCGAACGACTATGGCTACACCTTC. It specifies CASSLRANDYGYTF.

This chain uses TRBV27 with TRBJ2-6, with D possibly matching TRBD2 (5 bases). V was shortened by 6 bases and J by 4 bases, with 7 bases between the two germline ends. This CDR3 is built from 13 residues. CDR1 is MNHEY, CDR2 SMNVEV, per germline (reference sequence). The CDR3 nucleotides are TGTGCCAGCAGCCTAGCCGGGGCCAACGTCCTGACTTTC. It yields the protein CASSLAGANVLTF. The variable domain in full, with the rest retrieved from reference TRBV27 and TRBJ2-6, is EAQVTQNPRYLITVTGKKLTVTCSQNMNHEYMSWYRQDPGLGLRQIYYSMNVEVTDKGDVPEGYKVSRKEKRNFPLILESPSPNQTSLYFCASSLAGANVLTFGAGSRLTVL.

The V gene is TRBV2, the J gene TRBJ2-2; TRBD2 matches at 8 bases. The germline V gene encodes CDR1 SNHLY and CDR2 FYNNEI. The CDR3 totals 15 residues. The V gene end was trimmed by 6 bases and the J gene end by 2 bases; junction bases not matched to a gene: 5. CDR3 DNA sequence: TGTGCCAGCAGGAAACTAGCGGCTAACACCGGGGAGCTGTTTTTT. Protein product: CASRKLAANTGELFF.

V usage is TRBV28 and J usage is TRBJ1-5; unclear D gene. The CDR3 runs 14 residues. Germline V CDR1 and CDR2: MDHEN, SYDVKM. V lost 2 bases to trimming and J lost 9 bases, with 14 bases between them. The CDR3 here is CASSLVTLAGPQHF. The DNA for the CDR3 is TGTGCCAGCAGTTTAGTTACCCTGGCTGGGCCCCAGCATTTT.

In DNA form, the CDR3 reads TGTGCCAGCAGCCCGACAGGGGGCGGACAAGAGACCCAGTACTTC. This sequence encodes CASSPTGGGQETQYF. The chain links TRBV6-5 to TRBJ2-5; 10 bases fit TRBD1. The CDR3 has 15 residues. Germline trimming cut 6 bases from V and 2 bases from J; bases unmatched to any gene: 6. CDR1 and CDR2 from the germline V gene are MNHEY and SVGAGI.

This rearrangement joins TRBV6-1 to TRBJ1-2; TRBD1 might be the D (6 bases). This CDR3 region has 13 residues. The V and J ends lost 7 bases and 5 bases respectively, with 14 bases between them. The germline V gene encodes CDR1 MNHNS and CDR2 SASEGT. CDR3 loop: CASTAGGQYGYTF. CDR3 bases: TGTGCCAGCACCGCGGGGGGGCAGTATGGCTACACCTTC.

The chain carries TRBV6-1 and TRBJ1-4; D remains ambiguous. CDR3 size: 15 residues. The germline CDR1 and CDR2 sequences are MNHNS and SASEGT. Between the trimmed V and J ends, which lost 2 bases and 0 bases, there was a span of 7 bases. CDR3 residues: CASSEFSATNEKLFF. In DNA form, the CDR3 reads TGTGCCAGCAGTGAATTTAGCGCAACTAATGAAAAACTGTTTTTT.

The chain links TRBV6-5 to TRBJ2-2; D unclear. V was cut by 3 bases and J by 6 bases, with 11 bases left in between. From germline, CDR1 is MNHEY and CDR2 SVGAGI. This CDR3 is 14 amino acids long. In DNA, the CDR3 is TGTGCCAGCAGTTATAGGTTACTGGCCGGGGAGCTGTTTTTT. Its translation is CASSYRLLAGELFF.

The chain is built from TRBV18 and TRBJ2-3; unclear D gene. Germline-derived CDR1 and CDR2 are KGHSH and LQKENI. The V gene lost 2 bases and the J gene lost 4 bases, with 1 base spanning the gap. The CDR3 covers 11 residues. The chain's CDR3 is CASSPSDTQYF. As DNA, the CDR3 is TGTGCCAGCTCACCATCAGATACGCAGTATTTT.

The chain has TRBV15 and TRBJ1-4, with D hard to call. The CDR3 covers 14 residues. Trimming took 4 bases from V and 8 from J, leaving 14 bases between them. Germline loops: CDR1 LNHNV, CDR2 YYDKDF (reference sequence). The CDR3 sequence is CATSKRLLGEKLFF. The CDR3 DNA sequence: TGTGCCACCAGCAAAAGACTCCTTGGGGAAAAACTGTTTTTT. The full variable domain, its missing parts supplied by reference TRBV15 and TRBJ1-4, is DAMVIQNPRYQVTQFGKPVTLSCSQTLNHNVMYWYQQKSSQAPKLLFHYYDKDFNNEADTPDNFQSRRPNTSFCFLDIRSPGLGDTAMYLCATSKRLLGEKLFFGSGTQLSVL.

The V call is TRBV7-2, the J call TRBJ1-6; TRBD1 matches 10 bases. The germline V gene has CDR1 SGHTA and CDR2 FQGNSA. The V segment lost 5 bases and the J segment 10 bases; nucleotides outside the gene matches: 8. This CDR3 has 15 residues. The CDR3 region is CASSIDGTGASPLHF. The DNA for the CDR3 is TGTGCCAGCAGCATAGATGGGACAGGGGCCTCACCCCTCCACTTT.

The rearrangement uses TRBV11-2 and TRBJ2-1, with no clear D. Trimming cost V 5 bases and J 2 bases, with 4 bases left between them. Per germline, CDR1 SGHAT and CDR2 FQNNGV. This CDR3 has 12 residues. In DNA form, the CDR3 reads TGTGCCAGCAGCCTAGCCTACAATGAGCAGTTCTTC. This translates into CASSLAYNEQFF. Together with reference TRBV11-2 and TRBJ2-1, the CDR3 gives the full variable domain: EAGVAQSPRYKIIEKRQSVAFWCNPISGHATLYWYQQILGQGPKLLIQFQNNGVVDDSQLPKDRFSAERLKGVDSTLKIQPAKLEDSAVYLCASSLAYNEQFFGPGTRLTVL.